This TCR beta chain was identified in a study of blood T cells in healthy people across ages (dated by TCRdb to 2014 to 2015). Background for the entire study: In model experiments, template switching captured roughly one uniquely barcoded TCR beta cDNA molecule for every two T cells. Using deep sequencing normalized with unique cDNA molecular identifiers, the study measured how TCR beta repertoire diversity changes with age. Two additional independent replicas of 1 million unique cDNA reads from the same blood draw were analyzed for two donors (one aged 18 to 29 and one aged 80 or older). The donors were divided into four age groups: young (average approximately 17 years), middle-aged (around 41), aged (about 60) and long-lived (about 79). Results the study describes overall, beyond this receptor: As age increased, observed TCR beta diversity per million T cells dropped in a roughly linear way, and a significant reduction was already evident by age 40. Total diversity estimates from one million sequenced T cells were considered lower bounds and underestimates. Because profiling used bulk unsorted PBMCs, naive and antigen-experienced compartments could not be compared conclusively. Because donor CMV infection status was unknown, age-related changes in expanded clonotypes were potentially confounded. The percentage of naive T cells measured by flow cytometry correlated strongly with observed TCR beta diversity. The long-lived group showed more naive CD4+ T cells, fewer expanded clones and increased TCR diversity than the aged group, suggesting age selection.

Receptor libraries were prepared by 5' RACE. Sequencer: Illumina HiSeq 2500. A second PCR of 7 to 11 cycles was performed with a sample-barcoded 5' primer and a J-beta primer mix. Each TCR beta cDNA molecule received a unique molecular identifier from a template-switch 5' adaptor carrying 12 random nucleotides. Each sample yielded at least 3 million CDR3-containing paired-end reads. The Mint cDNA synthesis kit, primed by a TRBC-specific oligonucleotide, was used to synthesize first-strand cDNA from all RNA. After uracil-DNA glycosylase treatment, a first 18-cycle PCR used universal primers M1SS and BC2_uni_R on all cDNA. The paper's processing steps were these. Each sample was normalized by randomly selecting 1 million high-quality reads, each carrying a distinct molecular identifier. Instead of being binned into consensus sequences, reads with shared molecular identifiers were discarded. MiTCR, set to a Q25 quality threshold and the strictest error-elimination algorithm, was used for CDR3 identification, clonotype clustering and error correction. A nonparametric unseen species model using Euler transformation provided a lower-bound estimate of total TCR beta diversity. The public reads were reanalyzed by TCRdb: fastp trimming at Q25, MiXCR alignment, in-frame beta chains only. Each entry is one CDR3 protein sequence, shown with its most common DNA and genes. The V and J calls were not made by the authors but by TCRdb's processing. This sample lists some 930,000 distinct CDR3 sequences; about 27% were detected once. Of the sample, about 9.4% falls within the top ten clones.

Donors were around 37 systemically healthy Caucasian individuals from Russia aged roughly 6 to 90 years. About 10 milliliters of peripheral blood were collected from each donor into EDTA-treated Vacutainer tubes. Ficoll-Paque density-gradient centrifugation was used to isolate PBMCs, with at least 6 million obtained per sample. Trizol reagent was used to extract total RNA from the PBMCs, yielding at least 6 micrograms per sample. The percentages of naive CD45RAhigh/CD27high T cells were determined by flow cytometry on a PBMC aliquot from every donor. Trimmed from V: 3 bases; trimmed from J: 6 bases; junction bases lacking a gene match: 6. The germline V gene sets CDR1 to SGDLS and CDR2 to YYNGEE. CDR3 length: 15 amino acids, cysteine to phenylalanine. The retained sequence is limited to the CDR3, 45 bases, with the frame set at the first base. Notes on this clonotype: This clone's antigen is unknown. Per-base qualities were not stored, and no clone one base away is much larger.

The sample was also reused in another study, on T cells of mothers and their children. As described in the second report: The donors were nine systemically healthy Caucasian individuals, made up of three mothers and their six children. cDNA synthesis used all of the extracted RNA, with approximately 1.6 ug of RNA in each 15 ul reaction. Sample barcodes and 2-4 random nucleotides were added via the M1S primer in the second PCR. Over 8 million TCR beta CDR3 reads came from each mother, compared with millions of reads from each child. In both related and unrelated pairs, thymic selection shapes the output of TCR recombination in a similar way, with inherited differences having only a minor effect. Normalized repertoire overlap was always slightly but never significantly higher in related than unrelated mother-child pairs. No persistent microchimeric T cell clones were found, with a detection sensitivity of approximately 100 clones per million clonotypes. Deep NGS was used in the study to compare the TCR beta repertoires of mothers and children and to look for features that separate related mother-child pairs from unrelated individuals. The mean age was roughly 44 +/- 4 years for the mothers and roughly 10 +/- 4 years for the children. After adapter ligation was performed with NEBNext reagents, the libraries were sequenced on an Illumina HiSeq 2000 with 100+100 nt paired-end reads. Mother and child libraries were prepared a month apart and sequenced in separate runs to prevent cross-contamination. Each donor had between about 450,000 and 2,100,000 distinct TCR beta clonotypes identified. Naive TCR beta clonotypes were estimated from low-frequency clonotypes matched to each donor's FACS-determined naive share, without sorting.

The V and J genes are TRBV9 and TRBJ1-6; 7 junctional bases match TRBD1. This receptor was taken from a woman aged 40 to 49 in good health. The specimen was blood. The CDR3 region reads CASSGDGTANSPLHF. In nucleotides, the sequence is TGTGCCAGCAGCGGGGACGGGACAGCTAATTCACCCCTCCACTTT.